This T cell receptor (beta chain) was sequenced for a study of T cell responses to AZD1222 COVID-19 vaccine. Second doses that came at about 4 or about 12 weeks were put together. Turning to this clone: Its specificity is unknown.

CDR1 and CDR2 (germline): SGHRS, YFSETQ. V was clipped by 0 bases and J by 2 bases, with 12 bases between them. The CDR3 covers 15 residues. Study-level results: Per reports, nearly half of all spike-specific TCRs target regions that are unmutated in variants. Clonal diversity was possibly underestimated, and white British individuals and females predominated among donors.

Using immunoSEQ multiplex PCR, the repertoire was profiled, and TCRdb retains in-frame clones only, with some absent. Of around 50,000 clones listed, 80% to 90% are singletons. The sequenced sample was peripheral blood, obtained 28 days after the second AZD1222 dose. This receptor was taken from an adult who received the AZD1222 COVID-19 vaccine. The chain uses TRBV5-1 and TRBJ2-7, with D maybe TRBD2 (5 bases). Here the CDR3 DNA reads TGCGCCAGCAGCTTGGCACTAGTAGGGCCCTACGAGCAGTACTTC. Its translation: CASSLALVGPYEQYF.